The 21 T cell receptor beta chains given below trace back to one sample, sequenced in a study of blood T cells in healthy people across ages. Combining a sample-barcoded 5' primer with a J-beta primer mix, a second PCR ran for roughly 7 to 12 cycles. Each CDR3 protein gets one entry after TCRdb re-called the 5' RACE reads with MiXCR. The table records approximately 810,000 distinct CDR3 sequences, around 28% of them present only once. The specimen sequenced was blood. The source is a woman of 80 years or more in good health.

The chain couples TRBV11-2 to TRBJ1-2, with 8 bases lining up with TRBD1. J was trimmed by 6 bases and V by 5 bases; bases with no gene match: 5. CDR3 length: 13 amino acids. Germline lookup yields CDR1 SGHAT and CDR2 FQNNGV. The CDR3 is CASSTGTGDGYTF. CDR3 DNA: TGTGCCAGCAGCACAGGGACAGGCGATGGCTACACCTTC. Supplemented by reference TRBV11-2 and TRBJ1-2, the full variable domain reads EAGVAQSPRYKIIEKRQSVAFWCNPISGHATLYWYQQILGQGPKLLIQFQNNGVVDDSQLPKDRFSAERLKGVDSTLKIQPAKLEDSAVYLCASSTGTGDGYTFGSGTRLTVV.

This clonotype was observed a few times. The V gene is TRBV7-9, the J gene TRBJ1-1; D is possibly TRBD1 (6 bases). The CDR3 is 13 residues long. Germline CDR1 reads SEHNR; CDR2 reads FQNEAQ (reference sequence). Trimming pared 1 base from V and 8 bases from J, leaving 11 bases between. Here the CDR3 reads CASSLGQVLEAFF. The CDR3, as DNA: TGTGCCAGCAGCTTAGGACAGGTGCTCGAAGCTTTCTTT.

This clonotype was observed a few times. The chain joins TRBV28 to TRBJ1-5; maybe TRBD1 (6 bases). V lost 7 bases and J 3 bases, leaving 16 bases between the germline ends. The CDR3 has 15 residues. Germline lookup yields CDR1 MDHEN and CDR2 SYDVKM. CDR3 sequence (DNA): TGTGCCAGCAACCCCCCGACAGGAAACAATCAGCCCCAGCATTTT. Its protein product is CASNPPTGNNQPQHF.

There are a few counts of this clonotype. A much larger clone lies one base from this, so it may be a read error. DNA of the CDR3: TGTGCCAGCAGTTACCGGGGGGTAGAGACCCAGTTCTTC. This translates into CASSYRGVETQFF. The V and J genes are TRBV6-5 and TRBJ2-1; TRBD2 agrees at 7 bases. The CDR3 length is 13 residues. CDR1 MNHEY and CDR2 SVGAGI come from the germline V gene. Trimming took 2 bases from V and 13 from J; bases not matched to a gene: 8.

This chain connects TRBV20-1 to TRBJ2-3, with D perhaps matching TRBD1 (5 bases). V lost 3 bases and J lost 2, with 9 bases in between. CDR3 length equals 13 residues. Germline lookup yields CDR1 DFQATT and CDR2 SNEGSKA (reference sequence). CDR3 nucleotides: TGCAGTGCTAGCCAGACAGTCACAGATACGCAGTATTTT. Protein sequence: CSASQTVTDTQYF.

This clonotype was counted between two and nine times. The chain joins TRBV24-1 to TRBJ1-1; D possibly corresponds to TRBD1 (5 bases). Germline V gene sequence: CDR1 KGHDR, CDR2 SFDVKD. V was shortened by 3 bases and J by 0 bases, with 10 bases between the two germline ends. The CDR3 has 15 amino acids. The CDR3 reads CATSDGGGMNTEAFF. DNA for the CDR3: TGTGCCACCAGTGATGGTGGGGGAATGAACACTGAAGCTTTCTTT.

Only a few counts were recorded for this clonotype. The chain has TRBV20-1 and TRBJ2-3, with D tentatively TRBD1 or TRBD2 (6 bases each). The CDR3 is 15 amino acids. Trimming stripped 5 bases from V and 3 bases from J, with 18 bases between. Germline loops: CDR1 DFQATT, CDR2 SNEGSKA (reference sequence). The CDR3 spells CSASDMGGGTDTQYF. The CDR3 DNA follows: TGCAGTGCTTCAGATATGGGGGGCGGGACAGATACGCAGTATTTT.

A few counts support this clonotype. A much bigger clone sits one base away, suggesting this may be a read error. In DNA form, the CDR3 reads TGTACCAGCAGTTCCGGGCACGAGCAGTACTTC. This codes for CTSSSGHEQYF. The chain links TRBV12-3 or TRBV12-4 to TRBJ2-5; D unclear. With the DNA end fitting TRBJ2-7 better, the J assignment may be wrong. This CDR3 is 11 amino acids long.

The chain is built from TRBV5-1 and TRBJ2-3; D possibly corresponds to TRBD2 (5 bases). The CDR3 consists of 17 residues. V gave up 4 bases and J gave up 0 bases, with 18 bases separating them. Germline CDR1 and CDR2: SGHRS and YFSETQ. The CDR3 loop reads CASSPGVSGTSTDTQYF. The CDR3 DNA sequence: TGCGCCAGCAGCCCCGGGGTAAGCGGAACTAGCACAGATACGCAGTATTTT.

The CDR3 loop is CASSQDMGPSYNSPLHF. The CDR3 DNA reads as TGTGCCAGCAGCCAAGACATGGGGCCGTCCTATAATTCACCCCTCCACTTT. The V call is TRBV14, the J call TRBJ1-6; possibly TRBD1 for D (5 bases). Trimming took off 0 bases at V and 1 base at J, with 10 bases between the two ends. Germline CDR1 and CDR2: SGHDN and FVKESK. The CDR3 has 17 amino acids.

This clonotype was seen a few times. This chain uses TRBV6-2 or TRBV6-3 with TRBJ1-5, with D tentatively TRBD1 (6 bases). Trimming shortened V by 0 bases and J by 7 bases, and 13 bases separated the two germline ends. The CDR3 is made up of 15 amino acids. Germline CDR1 is MNHEY and CDR2 is SVGEGT. This chain's CDR3 is CASSYSSRGGQPQHF. The CDR3 region has the DNA TGTGCCAGCAGTTACTCGAGCAGGGGAGGACAGCCCCAGCATTTT.

This clonotype was detected a few times. A much more abundant neighbour one base away suggests this may be a read error. The chain joins TRBV6-5 to TRBJ2-5; TRBD1 matches 12 bases. V lost 5 bases and J lost 13; bases outside the gene matches: 14. CDR1 is MNHEY and CDR2 is SVGAGI in the germline V gene. The CDR3 spans 15 residues. The CDR3 loop reads CASSTPGQGAYERYF. CDR3 in DNA: TGTGCCAGCAGTACACCGGGACAGGGGGCCTACGAGCGGTACTTC.

The genes are TRBV25-1 and TRBJ2-7; no firm D call. The V end lost 3 bases, the J end lost 3 bases, and 6 bases lay between the germline ends. The CDR3 runs 12 residues. Looked up from germline, CDR1 is MGHDK and CDR2 is SYGVNS. The CDR3 coding sequence is TGTGCCAGCAGTGATAGTTTCTACGAGCAGTACTTC. Translation: CASSDSFYEQYF.

This clonotype was seen ten or more times. The chain carries TRBV29-1 and TRBJ1-2; D ambiguous. CDR1 and CDR2 (germline): SQVTM, ANQGSEA. Trimming removed 4 bases at V and 2 bases at J, with 11 bases between. The CDR3 consists of 13 residues. This CDR3 is CSVVPGSNYGYTF. The DNA for the CDR3 is TGCAGCGTTGTTCCCGGATCAAACTATGGCTACACCTTC.

Points on this clonotype: A much larger clone sits a single nucleotide away, making a read error possible. The chain links TRBV15 to TRBJ2-1; D tentatively reads TRBD1 or TRBD2 (5 bases each). V lost 4 bases to trimming and J lost 9 bases, with 13 bases between them. Germline V gene sequence: CDR1 LNHNV, CDR2 YYDKDF (reference sequence). The CDR3 has 13 residues. CDR3 nucleotides: TGTGCCACCAGCAACCGGGACGGCGCTGAGCAGTTCTTC. Translated: CATSNRDGAEQFF.

In this sample, this clonotype turned up many times. The rearrangement joins TRBV20-1 to TRBJ1-2; D perhaps matches TRBD1 (5 bases). This CDR3 is built from 13 residues. Germline values: CDR1 DFQATT, CDR2 SNEGSKA (reference sequence). Trimming pared 6 bases from V and 2 bases from J, leaving 13 bases between. CDR3 DNA sequence: TGCAGTGCCCACGGGGGGGGAAACTATGGCTACACCTTC. It codes for CSAHGGGNYGYTF.

The rearrangement links TRBV7-9 to TRBJ2-3; perhaps TRBD1 as D (5 bases). The germline CDR1 and CDR2 sequences are SEHNR and FQNEAQ (reference sequence). V lost 4 bases and J 0 bases, leaving 11 bases between the germline ends. This CDR3 region has 15 residues. CDR3 residues: CASSSQGLSTDTQYF. The CDR3 DNA sequence: TGTGCCAGCAGCTCGCAGGGCCTTAGCACAGATACGCAGTATTTT.

The genes are TRBV7-6 and TRBJ2-7; 7 positions match TRBD2. The germline V gene has CDR1 SGHVS and CDR2 FNYEAQ. The CDR3 consists of 15 residues. Trimming at V came to 0 bases and at J to 2 bases, leaving 4 bases not matched to a gene. The CDR3 protein is CASSLAGGSPYEQYF. For the CDR3, the DNA is TGTGCCAGCAGCTTAGCGGGGGGGTCCCCCTACGAGCAGTACTTC.

The chain combines TRBV7-9 with TRBJ1-1, with D possibly matching TRBD1 (6 bases). This CDR3 comprises 12 residues. The germline V gene encodes CDR1 SEHNR and CDR2 FQNEAQ (reference sequence). The ends were cut back, 1 base at V and 10 bases at J, with 10 bases in the middle. The CDR3 nucleotides are TGTGCCAGCAGCTTAGAGGACAGAGGAGCTTTCTTT. This gives the protein CASSLEDRGAFF.

This clonotype has ten or more counts. The J gene is TRBJ2-3, the V gene TRBV6-5; TRBD1 matches 7 bases. The V segment lost 0 bases and the J segment 1 base; nucleotides outside the gene matches: 1. The CDR3 has 15 residues. Germline V gene lookup returns CDR1 MNHEY and CDR2 SVGAGI. The CDR3 loop reads CASSYSGQRTDTQYF. Written as DNA, the CDR3 is TGTGCCAGCAGTTACTCGGGACAGCGCACAGATACGCAGTATTTT.

The CDR3 reads CASSATFSNNEQFF. The CDR3, as DNA: TGTGCCAGCAGTGCGACGTTCTCGAATAATGAGCAGTTCTTC. The chain carries TRBV6-1 and TRBJ2-1; D gene unclear. V was cut by 4 bases and J by 7 bases, with 14 bases left in between. The CDR3 spans 14 residues. The germline V gene encodes CDR1 MNHNS and CDR2 SASEGT.